This T cell receptor beta chain was captured by sequencing in a study of control samples from healthy donors and cancer patients. The data were produced by immunoSEQ multiplex PCR, yet TCRdb's version contains in-frame clones alone and is incomplete. The sample records about 150,000 clones, 85% to 95% being singletons. This CDR3 contains 15 residues. The V gene lost 6 bases and the J gene lost 0 bases, with 12 bases spanning the gap. Germline CDR1 and CDR2: LNHDA and SQIVND (reference sequence). The sample taken for sequencing was blood. The TCR sequence derives from a man aged 35 to 55 in good health. The V gene is TRBV19, the J gene TRBJ1-5; no reliable D call. Written as DNA, the CDR3 is TGTGCCAGTAGACGTATGGATTTTAGCAATCAGCCCCAGCATTTT. Encoded protein: CASRRMDFSNQPQHF.